The present entry profiles one T cell receptor beta chain with its context. Its target is unknown. The sample comes from a study of cytomegalovirus exposure and HLA in healthy donors. Study overall: Some 80 million unique TCRs from HLA-typed donors were held in an early data release. General observations from the study: Many donors shared some public TCRs, even though most TCR sequences were rare.

The PCR was carried out with 60 Vbeta primers and 13 Jbeta primers. Profiling relied on immunoSEQ multiplex PCR, and the TCRdb table lists in-frame clones only, not all of them. The sample holds hundreds of thousands of clones, about three quarters seen once. Sequenced material: PBMCs. This TCR came from a woman between 55 and 75 years old in good health and CMV-seropositive.

The CDR3 spells CASSTNRGGGQPQHF. CDR3 sequence (DNA): TGTGCCAGTAGTACAAACAGGGGTGGGGGTCAGCCCCAGCATTTT. The chain employs TRBV19 and TRBJ1-5, with TRBD1 matching 7 bases. Trimming cost V 4 bases and J 6 bases; bases outside gene matches: 9. CDR3 length equals 15 residues. Germline CDR1 and CDR2: LNHDA and SQIVND (reference sequence).